The 26 T cell receptor beta chains below were found in one sample sequenced in a study of blood T cell repertoires in COVID-19. Method: immunoSEQ multiplex PCR; TCRdb's copy keeps in-frame clones and lacks some. Of 100,000 or so clones listed, 84% are singletons. Material: peripheral blood. Source of these receptors: a man aged 70-80 years with active or convalescent COVID-19.

The chain carries TRBV5-6 and TRBJ1-2; D is unresolved. The CDR3 is made up of 14 amino acids. Germline CDR1 is SGHDT and CDR2 is YYEEEE. The V and J ends lost 1 base and 5 bases respectively, with 12 bases between them. The CDR3 bases are TGTGCCAGCAGCTTGAGTGGGAGTGGATATGGCTACACCTTC. This codes for CASSLSGSGYGYTF.

The chain combines TRBV2 with TRBJ2-5, with D maybe TRBD1 (5 bases). In germline, CDR1 is SNHLY, CDR2 FYNNEI. CDR3 length: 13 residues. The ends were cut back, 6 bases at V and 2 bases at J, with 10 bases in the middle. CDR3 protein: CASSGHLQETQYF. The DNA for the CDR3 is TGTGCCAGCAGCGGACACCTTCAAGAGACCCAGTACTTC.

This chain connects TRBV9 to TRBJ1-5; D is undetermined. The germline V gene has CDR1 SGDLS and CDR2 YYNGEE. This CDR3 is 15 amino acids long. Trimming took off 0 bases at V and 2 bases at J, with 9 bases between the two ends. In nucleotides, the CDR3 is TGTGCCAGCAGCGTAGGACTCTTTGGCAATCAGCCCCAGCATTTT. Its translation: CASSVGLFGNQPQHF. The complete variable domain, with remaining parts taken from reference TRBV9 and TRBJ1-5, reads DSGVTQTPKHLITATGQRVTLRCSPRSGDLSVYWYQQSLDQGLQFLIQYYNGEERAKGNILERFSAQQFPDLHSELNLSSLELGDSALYFCASSVGLFGNQPQHFGDGTRLSIL.

This clone rates as medium-sized. This rearrangement joins TRBV7-8 to TRBJ2-7; D is unresolved. V was pared by 1 base and J by 4 bases, with 14 bases between. There are 15 residues in the CDR3. Germline CDR1 reads SGHVS; CDR2 reads FQNEAQ. CDR3 DNA sequence: TGTGCCAGCAGCTTAGTGTTCCAGCAGACTTACGAGCAGTACTTC. Its protein is CASSLVFQQTYEQYF.

The chain combines TRBV5-1 with TRBJ2-1; 9 nucleotides line up with TRBD1. J was trimmed by 6 bases and V by 3 bases; bases with no gene match: 10. Germline V gives CDR1 SGHRS, CDR2 YFSETQ. CDR3 length equals 16 residues. CDR3 DNA: TGCGCCAGCAGCTCGGGGCCGGGACAGGGTCTCAATGAGCAGTTCTTC. Translation: CASSSGPGQGLNEQFF.

V usage is TRBV5-8 and J usage is TRBJ1-6; 8 positions agree with TRBD1. Trimming at V came to 4 bases and at J to 5 bases, leaving 5 bases not matched to a gene. This CDR3 comprises 15 residues. Germline V gives CDR1 SGHTS, CDR2 YDEGEE. The CDR3 DNA follows: TGTGCCAGCAGCCCCGGACAGGGCGATAATTCACCCCTCCACTTT. The encoded protein is CASSPGQGDNSPLHF.

V is TRBV29-1 and J is TRBJ2-1, with D perhaps TRBD1 (5 bases). CDR3 length: 12 residues. The ends were cut back, 7 bases at V and 13 bases at J, with 20 bases in the middle. Germline V CDR1 and CDR2: SQVTM, ANQGSEA. CDR3 nucleotide sequence: TGCAGCGCCAAGGGGCCGGCGAAGATTCAGTTCTTC. Translated: CSAKGPAKIQFF.

The chain joins TRBV5-6 to TRBJ2-7, with TRBD1 identical over 7 bases. With V trimmed by 4 bases and J by 3 bases, 7 bases remained unmatched. The CDR3 sequence is 14 residues long. Germline CDR1 SGHDT, CDR2 YYEEEE. The CDR3 nucleotides read TGTGCCAGCAGCCAGGGACAGAGTTTCTACGAGCAGTACTTC. This encodes CASSQGQSFYEQYF.

About this clone: A read error may produce the germline difference seen at one junction end. The chain has TRBV2 and TRBJ1-1; perhaps TRBD1 as D (6 bases). This CDR3 contains 14 residues. The germline V gene has CDR1 SNHLY and CDR2 FYNNEI. This CDR3 reads CASSPGTLPTVGIF. In nucleotides, the CDR3 is TGTGCCAGCAGTCCCGGGACACTACCCACTGTGGGGATCTTT.

The V call is TRBV11-2, the J call TRBJ2-3; 8 bases match TRBD1. The CDR3 runs to 14 residues. Looked up from germline, CDR1 is SGHAT and CDR2 is FQNNGV. The V gene end was trimmed by 6 bases and the J gene end by 4 bases; junction bases not matched to a gene: 6. CDR3 nucleotide sequence: TGTGCCAGCAGTCGCGCAGGGGGCGCAGATACGCAGTATTTT. Its protein product is CASSRAGGADTQYF.

V usage is TRBV18 and J usage is TRBJ2-2, with D hard to call. Germline lookup yields CDR1 KGHSH and CDR2 LQKENI. The CDR3 consists of 13 residues. Trimming took off 3 bases at V and 7 bases at J, with 9 bases between the two ends. The CDR3: CASSPSTLGELFF. The CDR3 nucleotides are TGTGCCAGCTCACCCTCTACCCTCGGGGAGCTGTTTTTT.

This clone was recorded once. The chain employs TRBV2 and TRBJ2-2, with D perhaps TRBD1 (6 bases). Trimming cost V 5 bases and J 0 bases, with 13 bases left between them. Germline V gene data show CDR1 as SNHLY and CDR2 as FYNNEI. The CDR3 totals 16 residues. In DNA form, the CDR3 reads TGTGCCAGCAGTAGGATCGGGACACCGAACACCGGGGAGCTGTTTTTT. Its translation: CASSRIGTPNTGELFF.

This chain links TRBV2 with TRBJ2-1; TRBD2 aligns across 9 bases. The CDR3 runs to 17 residues. The V gene end was trimmed by 3 bases and the J gene end by 9 bases; junction bases not matched to a gene: 15. Germline CDR1 and CDR2: SNHLY and FYNNEI. Here the CDR3 DNA reads TGTGCCAGCAGTGAGCAGATCGGCGGGGGGGGAATAAGTGAGCAGTTCTTC. This translates into CASSEQIGGGGISEQFF.

This clone was observed a handful of times. The gene calls are TRBV2 and TRBJ1-5; maybe TRBD1 (5 bases). The CDR3 has 13 amino acids. The germline V and J ends were trimmed by 4 bases and 8 bases, with 12 bases remaining between them. Germline CDR1 SNHLY, CDR2 FYNNEI. The CDR3 loop reads CASSVLRGEPQHF. CDR3 DNA: TGTGCCAGCAGTGTCCTGCGGGGGGAGCCCCAGCATTTT.

The rearrangement joins TRBV2 to TRBJ2-1, with 7 positions matching TRBD1. This CDR3 spans 15 amino acids. Per germline, CDR1 SNHLY and CDR2 FYNNEI. The V segment lost 7 bases and the J segment 8 bases; nucleotides outside the gene matches: 14. CDR3 loop: CASKRTGTEGHEQFF. The CDR3 coding sequence is TGTGCCAGCAAAAGGACGGGGACAGAAGGCCATGAGCAGTTCTTC.

The rearrangement joins TRBV9 to TRBJ2-1; TRBD2 is a possible D gene (5 bases). In germline, CDR1 is SGDLS, CDR2 YYNGEE. This CDR3 has 13 amino acids. Trimming removed 0 bases from V and 8 bases from J, with 9 bases in between. The DNA of the CDR3 is TGTGCCAGCAGCGTAGGTGCCGGGGATGAGCAGTTCTTC. Residues: CASSVGAGDEQFF.

This clone has only one observation. The V and J genes are TRBV19 and TRBJ2-3; tentative D call: TRBD2 (6 bases). This CDR3 contains 13 residues. From germline, CDR1 is LNHDA and CDR2 SQIVND (reference sequence). V lost 8 bases and J lost 2, with 11 bases in between. CDR3 loop: CASPAGNTDTQYF. The CDR3 DNA reads as TGTGCCAGTCCAGCGGGTAACACAGATACGCAGTATTTT. Full variable domain (outside the CDR3, taken from reference TRBV19 and TRBJ2-3): DGGITQSPKYLFRKEGQNVTLSCEQNLNHDAMYWYRQDPGQGLRLIYYSQIVNDFQKGDIAEGYSVSREKKESFPLTVTSAQKNPTAFYLCASPAGNTDTQYFGPGTRLTVL.

The V and J genes are TRBV29-1 and TRBJ2-2; a weak D match, TRBD1 (5 bases). The V and J ends lost 6 bases and 3 bases respectively, with 20 bases between them. The CDR3 is 16 amino acids. Germline V CDR1 and CDR2: SQVTM, ANQGSEA. CDR3 nucleotides: TGCAGCGTCCCCAGGGTAGGGCCCACGGACACCGGGGAGCTGTTTTTT. It is translated as CSVPRVGPTDTGELFF.

The chain recombines TRBV29-1 with TRBJ2-3; a possible D gene is TRBD1 (5 bases). V was cut by 4 bases and J by 2 bases, with 10 bases left in between. Per germline, CDR1 SQVTM and CDR2 ANQGSEA. The CDR3 consists of 13 residues. The CDR3 bases are TGCAGCGTTGGGGGCAGAGCCACAGATACGCAGTATTTT. This encodes CSVGGRATDTQYF.

V usage is TRBV7-2 and J usage is TRBJ1-1; 7 bases match TRBD1. Germline V CDR1 and CDR2: SGHTA, FQGNSA. The CDR3 loop spans 13 amino acids. Losses at the gene ends were 0 bases for V and 11 bases for J; bases not matched to a gene: 6. The CDR3 DNA reads as TGTGCCAGCAGCTTAGCGGTCCAGGGGGAGGCTTTCTTT. Protein sequence: CASSLAVQGEAFF.

This chain uses TRBV2 with TRBJ2-5, with D perhaps TRBD1 (6 bases). CDR3 length: 13 amino acids. Deletions cut 6 bases from V and 9 bases from J, with 17 bases between. CDR1 and CDR2 from the germline V gene are SNHLY and FYNNEI. CDR3 nucleotides: TGTGCCAGCAGCCGCGTGGGGGCCGCGGCCCAGTACTTC. Its translation: CASSRVGAAAQYF.

The V call is TRBV5-4, the J call TRBJ2-5; D might be TRBD1 (5 bases). The CDR3 totals 15 residues. V was shortened by 3 bases and J by 4 bases, with 16 bases between the two germline ends. Germline V gene lookup returns CDR1 SGHNT and CDR2 YYREEE (reference sequence). The CDR3, as DNA: TGTGCCAGCAGCTCCACTCAGGGAAGGGGAGAGACCCAGTACTTC. Translation: CASSSTQGRGETQYF.

This clone was picked up many times. This chain joins TRBV5-1 and TRBJ1-4; D uncertain. CDR3 length equals 14 residues. Trimming took off 1 base at V and 2 bases at J, with 6 bases between the two ends. Germline assignment: CDR1 SGHRS and CDR2 YFSETQ. In DNA form, the CDR3 reads TGCGCCAGCAGCTTGCTAACGACTAATGAAAAACTGTTTTTT. Protein sequence: CASSLLTTNEKLFF.

The gene calls are TRBV19 and TRBJ1-6, with unresolved D. Germline V gives CDR1 LNHDA, CDR2 SQIVND (reference sequence). The CDR3 is made up of 15 amino acids. V lost 4 bases, J lost 7 bases, and 14 bases lay in between. CDR3 in amino acids: CASSTVTAGNSPLHF. The CDR3, as DNA: TGTGCCAGTAGTACTGTGACGGCCGGGAATTCACCCCTCCACTTT.

The genes are TRBV10-3 and TRBJ1-3; 10 positions match TRBD1. Losses at the gene ends were 0 bases for V and 1 base for J; bases not matched to a gene: 3. From germline, CDR1 is ENHRY and CDR2 SYGVKD. The CDR3 covers 17 residues. CDR3 nucleotides: TGTGCCATCAGTGAGTCGACAGGGGGCGCTTCTGGAAACACCATATATTTT. It translates to CAISESTGGASGNTIYF.

The V gene is TRBV28, the J gene TRBJ1-1; TRBD1 might be the D (6 bases). Trimming removed 5 bases at V and 10 bases at J, with 17 bases between. The CDR3 spans 13 residues. Per germline, CDR1 MDHEN and CDR2 SYDVKM. The CDR3 sequence is CASSETGRNGAFF. The CDR3 DNA is TGTGCCAGCAGTGAGACAGGTCGGAATGGAGCTTTCTTT.